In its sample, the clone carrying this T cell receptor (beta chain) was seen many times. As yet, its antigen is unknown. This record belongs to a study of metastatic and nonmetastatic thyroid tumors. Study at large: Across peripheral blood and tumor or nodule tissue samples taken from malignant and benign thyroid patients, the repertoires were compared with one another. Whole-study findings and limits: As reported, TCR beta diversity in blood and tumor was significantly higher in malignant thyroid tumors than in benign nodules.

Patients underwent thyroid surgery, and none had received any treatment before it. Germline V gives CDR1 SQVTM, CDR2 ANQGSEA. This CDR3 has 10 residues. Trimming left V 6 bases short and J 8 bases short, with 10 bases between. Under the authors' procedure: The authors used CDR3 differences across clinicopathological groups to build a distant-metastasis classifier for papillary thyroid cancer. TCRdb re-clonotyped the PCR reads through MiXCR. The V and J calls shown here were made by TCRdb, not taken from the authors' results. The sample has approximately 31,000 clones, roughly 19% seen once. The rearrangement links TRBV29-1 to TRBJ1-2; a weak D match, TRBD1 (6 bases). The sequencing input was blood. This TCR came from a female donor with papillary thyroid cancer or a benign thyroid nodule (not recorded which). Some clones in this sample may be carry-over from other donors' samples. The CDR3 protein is CSVETGGYTF. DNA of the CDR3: TGCAGCGTGGAGACAGGAGGCTACACCTTC.